Reported below is one T cell receptor beta chain. This record comes from a study of shared clonotypes between healthy human individuals. The CDR3 runs 17 residues. Clones were sequenced by immunoSEQ multiplex PCR, and TCRdb holds only the in-frame ones, with some missing. The sample has about 2.4 million clones, approximately 94% seen once. This chain joins TRBV21-1 and TRBJ2-7. TRBV21-1 has pseudogene status. Sequenced sample: naive CD4+ T cells from PBMCs. Subset indicated: CD45RA+ positively selected. This receptor was identified in a man between 18 and 35 years old in good health. Some clones in this sample may be carry-over from other donors' samples. CDR3 sequence: CASSKKLDYPLPYEQYF. CDR3 DNA: TGTGCCAGCAGCAAAAAGTTGGATTACCCTCTACCGTACGAGCAGTACTTC.